The rows below give T cell receptor beta chains drawn from one sample of a study of CD8 T cells in Susac syndrome. One entry per CDR3 protein results from TCRdb running MiXCR on the immunoSEQ multiplex PCR reads. Here the sample spans about 170,000 distinct CDR3 sequences, roughly 92% being singletons. The sequencing sample was made of CD4+ T cells from PBMCs. The source is a human donor with multiple sclerosis. Both conserved end residues are part of each CDR3. Each record gives: V gene, CDR3 length, J gene, CDR3 protein.

TRBV11-1	14	TRBJ2-7	CASSQRGNHYEQYF
TRBV25-1	16	TRBJ2-7	CASSGLGGAGSYEQYF
TRBV30	12	TRBJ2-7	CAWSPSNYEQYF
TRBV7-2	16	TRBJ2-5	CASSWSGTSGRETQYF
TRBV27	16	TRBJ1-4	CASSSSKGFTVEKLFF
TRBV16	13	TRBJ2-1	CASSLNRGHEQFF
TRBV19	18	TRBJ2-6	CASSIAYTGSAGANVLTF
TRBV20-1	16	TRBJ2-5	CSAPTRQGNWIETQYF
TRBV11-3	17	TRBJ2-2	CASSQTPGQGADGELFF
TRBV4-3	18	TRBJ2-6	CASSQDPGMSSGANVLTF
TRBV2	13	TRBJ1-2	CASSQGFGYGYTF
TRBV9	13	TRBJ2-1	CASSRNWRNEQFF
TRBV15	12	TRBJ2-1	CATSRGSPKQFF
TRBV28	17	TRBJ2-5	CASSTRGSGEGQETQYF
TRBV19	13	TRBJ1-5	CASSTGVGQPQHF
TRBV5-1	15	TRBJ2-7	CASSTGPGASYEQYF
TRBV5-6	14	TRBJ2-2	CASRPTPNTGELFF
TRBV6-2/TRBV6-3	13	TRBJ2-1	CASSNDFYNEQFF
TRBV5-1	13	TRBJ1-1	CASSPDSNTEAFF
TRBV28	13	TRBJ2-5	CAIRDRVIKTQYF
TRBV29-1	15	TRBJ2-3	CSVGYGQGRPDTQYF
TRBV5-5	16	TRBJ2-2	CASSPRQGLDTGELFF
TRBV12-3/TRBV12-4	18	TRBJ2-2	CASSLTGLAGGWGGELFF
TRBV29-1	13	TRBJ2-1	CSGERGDYNEQFF
TRBV7-9	18	TRBJ1-4	CASSWGQGAGATNEKLFF
TRBV3-1	11	TRBJ1-2	CASGSTGSYTF
TRBV4-1	16	TRBJ2-5	CASSQEGLQGRETQYF
TRBV6-5	14	TRBJ1-2	CASSSPGPGYGYTF
TRBV20-1	15	TRBJ2-3	CSARALADSTDTQYF
TRBV5-4	15	TRBJ2-7	CASSLTSGSSYEQYF
TRBV5-4	16	TRBJ2-4	CASSRTGGSAKNIQYF
TRBV6-5	14	TRBJ1-2	CASSQGGPNYGYTF
TRBV4-3	16	TRBJ1-6	CASSQGPDRDNSPLHF
TRBV5-1	12	TRBJ2-7	CASSFGTYEQYF
TRBV15	13	TRBJ1-1	CATSSSRVTEAFF
TRBV30	11	TRBJ2-3	CAWSPKDTQYF
TRBV2	14	TRBJ2-3	CASTKDRVGDTQYF
TRBV2	14	TRBJ1-4	CASSVSGVYEKLFF
TRBV7-8	15	TRBJ2-7	CASSLVSDISYEQYF
TRBV5-1	14	TRBJ1-3	CASRAAGVGNTIYF
TRBV5-6	15	TRBJ2-6	CASSRGLSGANVLTF
TRBV28	15	TRBJ1-2	CASSLTSRQGVGYTF
TRBV7-3	13	TRBJ2-3	CASSLWGADTQYF
TRBV19	13	TRBJ1-6	CASSTGIDSPLHF
TRBV19	13	TRBJ1-5	CASSISENQPQHF
TRBV20-1	14	TRBJ1-1	CSAIQGGPNTEAFF
TRBV5-1	15	TRBJ1-4	CASSLAGVTFEKLFF
TRBV4-3	18	TRBJ2-7	CASSQETLGGLFSSEQYF
TRBV12-3/TRBV12-4	15	TRBJ2-1	CASSLGLAGGPLPFF
TRBV12-3/TRBV12-4	14	TRBJ2-3	CASSPDRWPDTQYF
TRBV4-1	16	TRBJ2-5	CASSQDSGGPGETQYF
TRBV9	13	TRBJ2-3	CASSVLIQGTQYF
TRBV9	14	TRBJ1-1	CASSLQGANTEAFF
TRBV12-3/TRBV12-4	14	TRBJ2-7	CASSHPGQGYEQYF
TRBV7-9	13	TRBJ1-1	CAAATRGGTEAFF
TRBV24-1	17	TRBJ2-5	CATSDPTGTSGGETQYF
TRBV7-2	15	TRBJ2-7	CASSDAGTGSYEQYF